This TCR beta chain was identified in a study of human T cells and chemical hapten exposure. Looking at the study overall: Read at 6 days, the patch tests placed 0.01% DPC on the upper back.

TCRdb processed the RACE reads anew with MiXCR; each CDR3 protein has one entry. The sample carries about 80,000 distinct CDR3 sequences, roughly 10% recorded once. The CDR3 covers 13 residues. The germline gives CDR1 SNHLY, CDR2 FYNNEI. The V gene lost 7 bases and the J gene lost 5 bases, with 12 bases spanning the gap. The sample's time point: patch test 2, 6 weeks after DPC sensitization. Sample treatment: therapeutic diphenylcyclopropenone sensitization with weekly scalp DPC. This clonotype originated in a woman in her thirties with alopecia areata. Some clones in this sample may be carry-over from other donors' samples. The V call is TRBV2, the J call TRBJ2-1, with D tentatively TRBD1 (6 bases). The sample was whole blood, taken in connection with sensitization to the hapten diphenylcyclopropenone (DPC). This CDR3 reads CASKLDRNNEQFF. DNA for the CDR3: TGTGCCAGCAAGTTGGACAGAAACAATGAGCAGTTCTTC. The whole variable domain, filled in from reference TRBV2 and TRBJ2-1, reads EPEVTQTPSHQVTQMGQEVILRCVPISNHLYFYWYRQILGQKVEFLVSFYNNEISEKSEIFDDQFSVERPDGSNFTLKIRSTKLEDSAMYFCASKLDRNNEQFFGPGTRLTVL.